This T cell receptor beta chain is drawn from a study of blood T cells in healthy people across ages. The overall study: With template switching, about one barcoded beta molecule was captured per two T cells.

A second about 7 to 12 cycle PCR used barcoded and J-beta primers. The template-switch adaptor was a 5' adaptor with 12 random nucleotides. It tagged each cDNA molecule. TCRdb recomputed calls from the 5' RACE reads with MiXCR, one row per CDR3 protein. The sample records roughly 700,000 distinct CDR3 sequences, around 48% being singletons. The CDR3 consists of 15 residues. V gave up 7 bases and J gave up 7 bases, with 23 bases separating them. Germline assignment: CDR1 SGHRS and CDR2 YFSETQ. The chain has TRBV5-1 and TRBJ1-2; D uncertain. The receptor was derived from a woman in her sixties in good health. The specimen was blood. The CDR3 bases are TGCGCCAGCGCTGGGGAGCCATCCATGGGAATTGGCTACACCTTC. Translating it yields CASAGEPSMGIGYTF.